Listed below are T cell receptor beta chains from one sample, sequenced in a study of shared clonotypes between healthy human individuals. Profiled with immunoSEQ multiplex PCR; TCRdb holds only in-frame clones, not every one. This table has about 470,000 clones, roughly 83% appearing once. Sequencing input: PBMCs. Receptors originate from a woman in her thirties or forties in good health. Some clones in this sample may be carry-over from other donors' samples. The CDR3 runs from the conserved cysteine through the conserved F or W. A D gene is named only where the DNA matches it firmly. Size is omitted from some rows. Given values are once, few, many or a class for expanded clones.

d_call	clone_size	v_call	j_call	cdr3_nt	cdr3_aa
NA	few	TRBV6-1	TRBJ2-3	TGTGCCGGGCAGGGTAGCACAGATACGCAGTATTTT	CAGQGSTDTQYF
TRBD2	NA	TRBV7-2	TRBJ2-1	TGTGCCAGCAGCTTAAGGGTAGCGGGAGTCCCCGACAATGAGCAGTTCTTC	CASSLRVAGVPDNEQFF
TRBD1	NA	TRBV28	TRBJ1-2	TGTGCCAGCAGTCCCCCAGGGGGAGATGGCTACACCTTC	CASSPPGGDGYTF
NA	NA	TRBV6-5	TRBJ2-1	TGTGCCAGCTCGAGACAACGAGAAGACAATGAGCAGTTCTTC	CASSRQREDNEQFF
NA	NA	TRBV7-9	TRBJ2-3	TGTGCCAGCAGCTTCCTCACAGATACGCAGTATTTT	CASSFLTDTQYF
NA	NA	TRBV25-1	TRBJ1-2	TGTGCCAGCAGTGTCGGGACTAACTATGGCTACACCTTC	CASSVGTNYGYTF
NA	once	TRBV23-1	TRBJ2-1	TGCGCCAGCAGTCGGCAGGGGTTTTCCTACAATGAGCAGTTCTTC	CASSRQGFSYNEQFF
NA	once	TRBV29-1	TRBJ2-5	TGCAGCGTTTTAGTAGAGACCCAGTACTTC	CSVLVETQYF
NA	NA	TRBV18	TRBJ2-7	TGTGCCAGCTCTGGGAAAGTCAACGAGCAGTACTTC	CASSGKVNEQYF
NA	NA	TRBV4-1	TRBJ1-1	TGCGCCAGCAGCCCGGGACCGCGGCTTGAAGCTTTCTTT	CASSPGPRLEAFF
TRBD2	NA	TRBV5-4	TRBJ2-3	TGTGCCAGCAGCTCAGCGGGGTTCACAGATACGCAGTATTTT	CASSSAGFTDTQYF
TRBD2	many	TRBV4-3	TRBJ2-3	TGCGCCAGCAGCCAAGATAGGGGACTAGGCGCAGATACGCAGTATTTT	CASSQDRGLGADTQYF
NA	many	TRBV27	TRBJ1-1	TGTGCCAGCAGTCCTGAGAACACTGAAGCTTTCTTT	CASSPENTEAFF
TRBD2	once	TRBV7-3	TRBJ2-7	TGTGCCTCCGAACCTCCCATCGGGGAGGGGATTCGGGGCTACGAGCAGTACTTC	CASEPPIGEGIRGYEQYF
TRBD2	NA	TRBV20-1	TRBJ2-1	TGCAGTGCCCCTACTAGCGGGCCAAAAGTCTTC	CSAPTSGPKVF
NA	NA	TRBV4-2	TRBJ1-2	TGTGCCAGCAGCCAACTTGGGAGGGGCGACTATGGCTACACCTTC	CASSQLGRGDYGYTF
NA	NA	TRBV7-2	TRBJ2-7	TGTGCCAGCAGTCGGACCCCTGGACTCTACGAGCAGTACTTC	CASSRTPGLYEQYF
TRBD2	NA	TRBV6-6	TRBJ2-7	TGTGCCAGCAGTTACCACCGAACTAGCGGCTACGAGCAGTACTTC	CASSYHRTSGYEQYF
NA	NA	TRBV18	TRBJ2-3	TGTGCCAGCTCACCAACCCCAGGGGGGCCAGATACGCAGTATTTT	CASSPTPGGPDTQYF
NA	few	TRBV2	TRBJ2-5	TGTGCCAGCAGTCTGGACAGATTAGGGGCCCAGTACTTC	CASSLDRLGAQYF
TRBD1	NA	TRBV7-2	TRBJ2-2	TGTGCCAGCAGCTTAGCCCCATCGGACAGGGGGCGGGGGGAGCTGTTTTTT	CASSLAPSDRGRGELFF
NA	many	TRBV9	TRBJ2-7	TGTGCCAGCAGCCTGCTCCCAGGAGGGTCGTCCGAGCAGTACTTC	CASSLLPGGSSEQYF
NA	NA	TRBV27	TRBJ2-5	TGTGCCAGCAGTTTAGGGGGGTTCCAAGAGACCCAGTACTTC	CASSLGGFQETQYF
NA	NA	TRBV10-3	TRBJ1-1	TGTGCCATCAGTGAGTCACGGGCAGGTTACACTGAAGCTTTCTTT	CAISESRAGYTEAFF
NA	NA	TRBV5-4	TRBJ2-7	TGTGCCAGCAGCTCATTTTGGGATCCCTACGAGCAGTACTTC	CASSSFWDPYEQYF
NA	NA	TRBV9	TRBJ1-4	TGTGCCAGCACCCCGGGAAGGGGAAGTACTAATGAAAAACTGTTTTTT	CASTPGRGSTNEKLFF
TRBD2	once	TRBV6-1	TRBJ2-7	TGTGCCAGCAGTGAACGGAAAGGAGGACTAGCGGGAGCCTACGAGCAGTACTTC	CASSERKGGLAGAYEQYF
NA	NA	TRBV18	TRBJ1-2	TGTGCCAGCTCGCCGGTTACACGGGACGGCTACACCTTC	CASSPVTRDGYTF
NA	NA	TRBV18	TRBJ1-4	TGTGCCAGCTCACCATCGGGTCCCACTAATGAAAAACTGTTTTTT	CASSPSGPTNEKLFF
NA	NA	TRBV7-9	TRBJ2-7	TGTGCCAGCAGCGTCCAGGGTTACGAGCAGTACTTC	CASSVQGYEQYF
NA	few	TRBV18	TRBJ2-1	TGTGCCAGCTCACCACCGGCGAGGGGACACGGGGGCGATGAGCAGTTCTTC	CASSPPARGHGGDEQFF
TRBD1	NA	TRBV28	TRBJ1-1	TGTGCCAGCAGTAAAACAGGGGGTAGGGACACTGAAGCTTTCTTT	CASSKTGGRDTEAFF
NA	NA	TRBV30	TRBJ1-5	TGTGCCTGGAGTGTATGGGCAGGGGGCAATCAGCCCCAGCATTTT	CAWSVWAGGNQPQHF
TRBD2	NA	TRBV5-1	TRBJ2-4	TGCGCCAGCAGCCCGGGACTATGGGGAAACATTCAGTACTTC	CASSPGLWGNIQYF
NA	NA	TRBV5-8	TRBJ2-3	TGTGCCACTCCACCCCGCCAGGGGGGCGGCACAGATACGCAGTATTTT	CATPPRQGGGTDTQYF
NA	NA	TRBV5-1	TRBJ1-1	TGCGCCAGCAGCTCCCGAACCGAGAACACTGAAGCTTTCTTT	CASSSRTENTEAFF
NA	many	TRBV4-3	TRBJ2-1	TGCGCCAGCAGCGACGGGAACAATGAGCAGTTCTTC	CASSDGNNEQFF
TRBD1	NA	TRBV5-1	TRBJ2-1	TGCGCCAGCAGCCCGACGGCAGGGGGCTTTTTGAATGAGCAGTTCTTC	CASSPTAGGFLNEQFF
NA	NA	TRBV27	TRBJ2-3	TGTGCCAGCAGTTTAGGGGACAGCACAGATACGCAGTATTTT	CASSLGDSTDTQYF
NA	NA	TRBV7-9	TRBJ2-5	TGTGCCAGCAGCAAAACTAGGGAGACCCAGTACTTC	CASSKTRETQYF
TRBD2	NA	TRBV4-2	TRBJ2-7	TGTGCCAGCAGCCAGTCTAGCGGCCTACGCGAGCAGTACTTC	CASSQSSGLREQYF
NA	NA	TRBV19	TRBJ2-7	TGTGCCAGTAGCCTCCGGGGGCGATACGAGCAGTACTTC	CASSLRGRYEQYF
NA	NA	TRBV5-1	TRBJ2-3	TGCGCCAGCAGCTTGGACGGGGCTAGCGGCACAGATACGCAGTATTTT	CASSLDGASGTDTQYF
NA	once	TRBV6-1	TRBJ1-4	TGTGCCAGCAGTGAATCGGGGTTGGGTGAAAAACTGTTTTTT	CASSESGLGEKLFF
TRBD2	NA	TRBV2	TRBJ2-1	TGTGCCAGCAGTGTTCTAGCGGGACGGTACTACAATGAGCAGTTCTTC	CASSVLAGRYYNEQFF
NA	once	TRBV6-4	TRBJ2-1	TGTGCCAGCAGTTCCGCGCTGGGACCCGTATTCTTC	CASSSALGPVFF
TRBD1	once	TRBV4-3	TRBJ2-5	TGCGCCAGCAGCCAAGCCCTGACAGGGTGGCAGACCCAGTACTTC	CASSQALTGWQTQYF
TRBD1	NA	TRBV13	TRBJ2-3	TGTGCCAGCAGCTTAGCTGACAGGGGGCCCGGGGGGCAGTATTTT	CASSLADRGPGGQYF
NA	NA	TRBV10-3	TRBJ2-7	TGTGCCATCAGTGGAGGTCCTGGACTGCCCGAGCAGTACTTC	CAISGGPGLPEQYF
NA	NA	TRBV30	TRBJ2-1	TGTGCGGGGGGTGAGCAGTTCTTC	CAGGEQFF
TRBD1	NA	TRBV19	TRBJ1-5	TGTGCCAGTAGTAAGGGACAGGGGGACTGGCAGCCCCAGCATTTT	CASSKGQGDWQPQHF
TRBD2	NA	TRBV9	TRBJ2-5	TGTGCCAGCAGCGAAACTAGCGGGATAGAGACCCAGTACTTC	CASSETSGIETQYF
NA	NA	TRBV2	TRBJ2-3	TGTGCCAGCAGTGAAGAGGGGGTTGGCACAGATACGCAGTATTTT	CASSEEGVGTDTQYF